This T cell receptor (beta chain) was observed in a study of T cells after yellow fever vaccination. V was trimmed by 4 bases and J by 3 bases, leaving 16 bases between them. Germline CDR1 SGHRS, CDR2 YFSETQ. The CDR3 spans 15 residues. TCRdb passed the 5' RACE reads through MiXCR, listing each CDR3 protein once. The sample lists just over 250,000 distinct CDR3 sequences, about 5.2% occurring once. This clonotype was detected only a few times. The rearrangement joins TRBV5-1 to TRBJ2-5, with D perhaps being TRBD1 or TRBD2 (5 bases each). This TCR was recovered from a young man who received the YFV17D yellow fever vaccine. Sequenced material: CD4+ T cells sorted from PBMCs, taken on the day of the yellow fever booster vaccination. CDR3 loop: CASSPGSQQKETQYF. CDR3 coding DNA: TGCGCCAGCAGCCCAGGGAGTCAACAGAAAGAGACCCAGTACTTC.